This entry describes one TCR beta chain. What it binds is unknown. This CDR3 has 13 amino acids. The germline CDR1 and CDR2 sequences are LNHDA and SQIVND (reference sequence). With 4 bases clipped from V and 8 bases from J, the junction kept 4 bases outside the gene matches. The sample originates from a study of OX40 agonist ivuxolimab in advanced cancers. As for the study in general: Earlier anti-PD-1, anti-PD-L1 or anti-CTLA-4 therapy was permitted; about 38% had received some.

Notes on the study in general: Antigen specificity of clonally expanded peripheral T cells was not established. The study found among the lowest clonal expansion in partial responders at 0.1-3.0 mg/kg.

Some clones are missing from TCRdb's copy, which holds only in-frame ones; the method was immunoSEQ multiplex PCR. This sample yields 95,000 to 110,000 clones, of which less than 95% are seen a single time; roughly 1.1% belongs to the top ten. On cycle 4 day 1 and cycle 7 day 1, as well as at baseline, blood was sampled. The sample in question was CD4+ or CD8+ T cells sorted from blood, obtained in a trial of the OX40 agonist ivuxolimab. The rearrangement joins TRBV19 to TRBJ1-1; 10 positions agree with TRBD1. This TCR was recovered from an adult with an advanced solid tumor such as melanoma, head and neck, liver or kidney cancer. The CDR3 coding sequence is TGTGCCAGTAGTACCGACAGGGGGCGGGAAGCTTTCTTT. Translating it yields CASSTDRGREAFF.